Each of the 30 T cell receptor beta chains below was sequenced from the same sample in a study of cytomegalovirus exposure and HLA in healthy donors. The PCR was carried out with 60 Vbeta primers and 13 Jbeta primers. Only in-frame clones appear in the TCRdb table, and some are missing; sequencing was by immunoSEQ multiplex PCR. The listing contains roughly 76,000 clones. The sequencing sample was made of PBMCs. These receptor sequences come from a female donor in good health and CMV-seropositive.

This sequence joins TRBV5-1 and TRBJ1-2, with a weak D call TRBD1 (5 bases). Per the germline V gene, CDR1 is SGHRS and CDR2 is YFSETQ. Trimming took 0 bases from V and 2 from J, leaving 17 bases between them. CDR3 length: 17 amino acids. The CDR3 bases are TGCGCCAGCAGCTTGGGGTTGCTAGACAGCACAAACTATGGCTACACCTTC. It is translated as CASSLGLLDSTNYGYTF.

The chain recombines TRBV29-1 with TRBJ1-5; TRBD1 aligns across 10 bases. In germline, CDR1 is SQVTM, CDR2 ANQGSEA. The CDR3 has 16 amino acids. Trimming took 6 bases from V and 4 from J; bases not matched to a gene: 12. This CDR3 is CSVRYPPGQGNQPQHF. CDR3 nucleotides: TGCAGCGTGAGATACCCGCCGGGACAGGGGAATCAGCCCCAGCATTTT.

The V and J genes are TRBV28 and TRBJ2-1; 13 bases are a match to TRBD2. The CDR3 sequence is 14 residues long. Trimming cost V 10 bases and J 6 bases; bases outside gene matches: 6. CDR1 and CDR2 (germline): MDHEN, SYDVKM. The CDR3 protein is CATKGLAGANEQFF. The CDR3 nucleotides are TGTGCCACCAAAGGACTAGCGGGAGCCAATGAGCAGTTCTTC.

The chain links TRBV4-3 to TRBJ1-2; D perhaps matches TRBD1 (5 bases). Germline V gene data show CDR1 as LGHNA and CDR2 as YSLEER. Trimming stripped 0 bases from V and 5 bases from J, with 19 bases between. This CDR3 is built from 17 residues. CDR3 sequence (DNA): TGCGCCAGCAGCCAAGATGCCGGGACTCCGATCGGGTATGGCTACACCTTC. This codes for CASSQDAGTPIGYGYTF.

V usage is TRBV4-1 and J usage is TRBJ1-5; no firm D call. V dropped 4 bases and J dropped 9 bases, with 22 bases sitting between them. CDR1 and CDR2 from the germline V gene are MGHRA and YSYEKL. The CDR3 covers 16 residues. DNA for the CDR3: TGCGCCAGCAGCCCTAGATCGAGAAGCCCCGAGTGGCCCCAGCATTTT. It specifies CASSPRSRSPEWPQHF.

The CDR3 DNA is TGTGCCAGCTCAGGAAGACAGGGGGACACTGAAGCTTTCTTT. It is translated as CASSGRQGDTEAFF. This chain uses TRBV18 with TRBJ1-1, with 9 bases fitting TRBD1. The length of the CDR3 is 14 residues. CDR1 is KGHSH, CDR2 LQKENI, per germline. The V and J ends lost 5 bases and 3 bases, in that order; junction bases with no gene match: 4. The variable domain in full, completed from reference TRBV18 and TRBJ1-1, reads NAGVMQNPRHLVRRRGQEARLRCSPMKGHSHVYWYRQLPEEGLKFMVYLQKENIIDESGMPKERFSAEFPKEGPSILRIQQVVRGDSAAYFCASSGRQGDTEAFFGQGTRLTVV.

This chain joins TRBV7-9 and TRBJ2-2; D is unresolved. The CDR3 sequence is 14 residues long. CDR1 SEHNR and CDR2 FQNEAQ come from the germline V gene (reference sequence). V was trimmed by 4 bases and J by 6 bases, leaving 12 bases between them. Here the CDR3 reads CASSSLAAAGELFF. DNA of the CDR3: TGTGCCAGCAGCTCCCTCGCCGCGGCCGGGGAGCTGTTTTTT. Full variable domain (outside the CDR3, taken from reference TRBV7-9 and TRBJ2-2): DTGVSQNPRHKITKRGQNVTFRCDPISEHNRLYWYRQTLGQGPEFLTYFQNEAQLEKSRLLSDRFSAERPKGSFSTLEIQRTEQGDSAMYLCASSSLAAAGELFFGEGSRLTVL.

The chain combines TRBV6-1 with TRBJ1-2, with D perhaps TRBD1 (6 bases). CDR3 length: 16 amino acids. V lost 0 bases, J lost 4 bases, and 15 bases lay in between. Per the germline V gene, CDR1 is MNHNS and CDR2 is SASEGT. The CDR3 protein is CASSEASGGAGYGYTF. CDR3 nucleotide sequence: TGTGCCAGCAGTGAAGCCTCGGGGGGCGCGGGCTATGGCTACACCTTC.

The chain has TRBV27 and TRBJ1-5; maybe TRBD1 (6 bases). Looked up from germline, CDR1 is MNHEY and CDR2 is SMNVEV (reference sequence). V lost 5 bases and J 2 bases, leaving 13 bases between the germline ends. The CDR3 consists of 15 residues. For the CDR3, the DNA is TGTGCCAGCAGTCTGGGGGGGCAGGGCAATCAGCCCCAGCATTTT. Translating gives CASSLGGQGNQPQHF.

To note about this clone: This same CDR3 is encoded by further DNA sequences in the sample. The genes are TRBV6-1 and TRBJ1-6; TRBD1 matches at 7 bases. V gave up 7 bases and J gave up 6 bases; unmatched junction bases: 9. This CDR3 has 15 residues. CDR1 MNHNS and CDR2 SASEGT come from the germline V gene. The CDR3 loop is CASKRPGQLNSPLHF. The DNA of the CDR3 is TGTGCCAGCAAGAGACCGGGACAGCTTAATTCACCCCTCCACTTT.

The genes are TRBV7-2 and TRBJ1-2, with 8 bases that match TRBD1. The V gene's germline CDR1 is SGHTA and CDR2 FQGNSA. This CDR3 has 16 residues. Trimming cost V 5 bases and J 4 bases; bases outside gene matches: 12. CDR3 in amino acids: CASSRTSEDRGYGYTF. Here the CDR3 DNA reads TGTGCCAGCAGCCGAACCTCCGAAGACAGGGGCTATGGCTACACCTTC. The entire variable domain, with the rest obtained from reference TRBV7-2 and TRBJ1-2, is as follows: GAGVSQSPSNKVTEKGKDVELRCDPISGHTALYWYRQSLGQGLEFLIYFQGNSAPDKSGLPSDRFSAERTGGSVSTLTIQRTQQEDSAVYLCASSRTSEDRGYGYTFGSGTRLTVV.

J is TRBJ2-5 and V is TRBV7-9; 9 nucleotides match TRBD1. The CDR3 loop spans 15 amino acids. The ends lost 6 bases at V and 0 bases at J; junction bases unmatched: 5. CDR1 is SEHNR, CDR2 FQNEAQ, per germline (reference sequence). The CDR3 sequence: CASRRTGADQETQYF. CDR3 DNA: TGTGCCAGCAGACGGACAGGGGCCGACCAAGAGACCCAGTACTTC.

This chain joins TRBV28 and TRBJ2-7; a weak D match, TRBD2 (6 bases). The germline V gene has CDR1 MDHEN and CDR2 SYDVKM. Trimming removed 5 bases from V and 8 bases from J, with 22 bases in between. The CDR3 contains 15 residues. This chain's CDR3 is CASSPRSGRGAQQYF. The DNA for the CDR3 is TGTGCCAGCAGTCCCCGGTCCGGGAGAGGCGCGCAGCAGTACTTC.

The V gene is TRBV11-2, the J gene TRBJ2-7; 10 nucleotides align to TRBD2. V was pared by 4 bases and J by 4 bases, with 13 bases of the junction left unmatched. The CDR3 extends over 17 amino acids. Germline V gene lookup returns CDR1 SGHAT and CDR2 FQNNGV. The chain's CDR3 is CASSWRWLAGVTYEQYF. CDR3 sequence (DNA): TGTGCCAGCAGCTGGAGGTGGCTAGCGGGAGTCACTTACGAGCAGTACTTC.

The rearrangement joins TRBV27 to TRBJ1-3, with D unclear. CDR1 and CDR2 from the germline V gene are MNHEY and SMNVEV (reference sequence). Trimming left V 0 bases short and J 4 bases short, with 16 bases between. The CDR3 contains 17 residues. DNA of the CDR3: TGTGCCAGCAGTTTATCTCCACCAGAGGCGAGGGGAAACACCATATATTTT. Protein sequence: CASSLSPPEARGNTIYF.

This chain uses TRBV18 with TRBJ1-2; TRBD1 matches at 7 bases. There are 16 residues in the CDR3. Germline V gene data show CDR1 as KGHSH and CDR2 as LQKENI. V shed 0 bases and J 4 bases; nucleotides not matched to a gene: 8. CDR3 loop: CASSPPGTEVSYGYTF. CDR3 nucleotides: TGTGCCAGCTCACCACCAGGGACAGAAGTCTCCTATGGCTACACCTTC.

The J gene is TRBJ2-1, the V gene TRBV5-4, with TRBD2 identical over 9 bases. The trim removed 6 bases at V and 5 bases at J, leaving 9 bases unmatched. From germline, CDR1 is SGHNT and CDR2 YYREEE (reference sequence). This CDR3 has 15 residues. CDR3 sequence reads: CASNPASGDHNEQFF. DNA of the CDR3: TGTGCCAGCAACCCGGCTAGCGGGGACCACAATGAGCAGTTCTTC.

The chain combines TRBV20-1 with TRBJ2-7; 8 bases fit TRBD1. Per germline, CDR1 DFQATT and CDR2 SNEGSKA (reference sequence). The CDR3 contains 11 residues. J gave up 7 bases and V 7 bases, and 6 bases lay outside the gene matches. The CDR3 DNA reads TGCAGTGGACAGGGGTTGGAGGAGCAGTACTTC. Protein: CSGQGLEEQYF.

V and J are TRBV9 and TRBJ1-5, with 9 bases lining up with TRBD1. The CDR3 length is 19 residues. Germline V gene lookup returns CDR1 SGDLS and CDR2 YYNGEE. The V gene end was trimmed by 3 bases and the J gene end by 2 bases; junction bases not matched to a gene: 15. The CDR3 nucleotides are TGTGCCAGCAGCGAGCCCCTCTTGGGACAGGGTCTAGGCAATCAGCCCCAGCATTTT. The encoded protein is CASSEPLLGQGLGNQPQHF. Full variable domain (rest looked up from reference TRBV9 and TRBJ1-5): DSGVTQTPKHLITATGQRVTLRCSPRSGDLSVYWYQQSLDQGLQFLIQYYNGEERAKGNILERFSAQQFPDLHSELNLSSLELGDSALYFCASSEPLLGQGLGNQPQHFGDGTRLSIL.

The J gene is TRBJ1-2, the V gene TRBV28; tentatively, D is TRBD1 (5 bases). The length of the CDR3 is 14 residues. Deletions cut 6 bases from V and 0 bases from J, with 11 bases between. Germline loops: CDR1 MDHEN, CDR2 SYDVKM. The CDR3 nucleotides are TGTGCCAGCAGCCGGGGGGATTCTAACTATGGCTACACCTTC. Its protein is CASSRGDSNYGYTF.

The chain has TRBV23-1 and TRBJ2-7, with 10 nucleotides matching TRBD1. TRBV23-1 is designated an ORF whose function remains uncertain. The CDR3 runs 15 residues. V lost 3 bases, J lost 4 bases, and 6 bases stayed unmatched. The chain's CDR3 is CASSHGTGDRYEQYF. The CDR3 nucleotides are TGCGCCAGCAGTCACGGGACAGGGGATCGGTACGAGCAGTACTTC.

The rearrangement uses TRBV9 and TRBJ1-2; D unclear. The germline gives CDR1 SGDLS, CDR2 YYNGEE. With 3 bases removed from V and 3 bases from J, the gap between germline ends came to 18 bases. This CDR3 contains 16 residues. CDR3 sequence reads: CASSAPYGDFYYGYTF. Written as DNA, the CDR3 is TGTGCCAGCAGCGCCCCGTACGGGGATTTCTACTATGGCTACACCTTC.

The rearrangement links TRBV28 to TRBJ1-1, with D perhaps matching TRBD1 (6 bases). The CDR3 is 14 amino acids. CDR1 is MDHEN and CDR2 is SYDVKM in the germline V gene. The V end lost 5 bases, the J end lost 1 base, and 11 bases lay between the germline ends. The CDR3: CASSTGSGNTEAFF. The DNA of the CDR3 is TGTGCCAGCAGTACAGGGTCGGGGAACACTGAAGCTTTCTTT.

The CDR3 is CASRGPGLGYNEQFF. CDR3 bases: TGTGCCAGCAGGGGTCCGGGACTAGGATACAATGAGCAGTTCTTC. V is TRBV7-3 and J is TRBJ2-1; 8 nucleotides match TRBD2. The CDR3 is 15 residues long. The germline V gene encodes CDR1 SGHTA and CDR2 FQGTGA. With V trimmed by 6 bases and J by 4 bases, 8 bases remained unmatched.

This rearrangement joins TRBV7-3 to TRBJ2-1, with TRBD2 matching over 9 bases. Per germline, CDR1 SGHTA and CDR2 FQGTGA. V shed 5 bases, J shed 6 bases, and the junction held 5 bases outside the gene matches. This CDR3 has 14 amino acids. This chain's CDR3 is CASSRGLASNEQFF. The CDR3 DNA sequence: TGTGCCAGCAGCCGTGGACTAGCGAGCAATGAGCAGTTCTTC. The full variable domain, its missing parts supplied by reference TRBV7-3 and TRBJ2-1, is GAGVSQTPSNKVTEKGKYVELRCDPISGHTALYWYRQSLGQGPEFLIYFQGTGAADDSGLPNDRFFAVRPEGSVSTLKIQRTERGDSAVYLCASSRGLASNEQFFGPGTRLTVL.

The rearrangement joins TRBV5-1 to TRBJ2-1, with 7 bases that match TRBD2. CDR1 SGHRS and CDR2 YFSETQ come from the germline V gene. V shed 3 bases, J shed 3 bases, and the junction held 9 bases outside the gene matches. The CDR3 has 16 residues. CDR3 DNA: TGCGCCAGCAGCTCCGGGGAGGGTTCGGTCTACAATGAGCAGTTCTTC. This sequence encodes CASSSGEGSVYNEQFF.

V is TRBV4-3 and J is TRBJ2-5; 9 nucleotides align to TRBD2. Near its end, the DNA agrees better with TRBJ2-7, so the J call may be wrong. The V gene's germline CDR1 is LGHNA and CDR2 YSLEER. The CDR3 length is 15 residues. As DNA, the CDR3 is TGCGCCAGCAGCCAAGGATCTAGCGGGACCTACGAGCAGTACTTC. It specifies CASSQGSSGTYEQYF.

This chain uses TRBV7-9 with TRBJ1-2; 8 nucleotides line up with TRBD1. CDR3 length equals 14 residues. Germline V lookup: CDR1 SEHNR, CDR2 FQNEAQ (reference sequence). V lost 5 bases to trimming and J lost 3 bases; unmatched junction nucleotides: 5. The CDR3 coding sequence is TGTGCCAGCAGCGTCGGACAGGGTTACTATGGCTACACCTTC. Translated: CASSVGQGYYGYTF.

V is TRBV27 and J is TRBJ2-1; TRBD1 agrees at 8 bases. The CDR3 length is 13 residues. In germline, CDR1 is MNHEY, CDR2 SMNVEV (reference sequence). With 10 bases clipped from V and 5 bases from J, the junction kept 7 bases outside the gene matches. The CDR3 loop is CATSDRENNEQFF. The CDR3 DNA sequence: TGTGCCACTTCGGACAGGGAGAACAATGAGCAGTTCTTC.

The chain couples TRBV27 to TRBJ1-2; TRBD1 is a possible D gene (5 bases). V was pared by 0 bases and J by 6 bases, with 14 bases between. The CDR3 is made up of 15 amino acids. Germline V gene data show CDR1 as MNHEY and CDR2 as SMNVEV (reference sequence). In nucleotides, the CDR3 is TGTGCCAGCAGTTTATCGGTGCAGGGTTCGAATGGCTACACCTTC. Translation gives CASSLSVQGSNGYTF.